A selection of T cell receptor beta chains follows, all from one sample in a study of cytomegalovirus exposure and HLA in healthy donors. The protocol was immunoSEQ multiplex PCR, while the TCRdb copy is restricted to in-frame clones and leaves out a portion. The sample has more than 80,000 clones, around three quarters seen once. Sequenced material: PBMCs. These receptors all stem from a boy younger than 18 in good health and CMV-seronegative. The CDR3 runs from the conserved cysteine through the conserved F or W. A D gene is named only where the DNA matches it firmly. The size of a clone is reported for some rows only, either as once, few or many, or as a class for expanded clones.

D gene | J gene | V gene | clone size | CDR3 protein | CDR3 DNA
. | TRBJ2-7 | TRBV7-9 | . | CASSLGRRKSYEQYF | TGTGCCAGCAGCTTAGGAAGGAGAAAAAGCTACGAGCAGTACTTC
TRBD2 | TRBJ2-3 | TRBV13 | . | CASSSMPLLAEYTDTQYF | TGTGCCAGCAGCTCCATGCCCCTACTAGCGGAGTACACAGATACGCAGTATTTT
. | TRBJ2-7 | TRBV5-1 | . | CASSLGQFSYEQYF | TGCGCCAGCAGCTTGGGACAGTTTTCCTACGAGCAGTACTTC
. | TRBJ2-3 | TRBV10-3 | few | CAIRDYSGTDTQYF | TGTGCCATCAGGGACTACTCGGGCACAGATACGCAGTATTTT
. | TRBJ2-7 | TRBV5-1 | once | CASSLGGHEQYF | TGCGCCAGCAGCTTGGGGGGCCACGAGCAGTACTTC
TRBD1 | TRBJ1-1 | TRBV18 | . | CASLGGILNTEAFF | TGTGCCAGCCTAGGGGGCATACTGAACACTGAAGCTTTCTTT
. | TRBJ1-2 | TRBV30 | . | CAWSENRNYGYTF | TGTGCCTGGAGTGAAAATCGGAACTATGGCTACACCTTC
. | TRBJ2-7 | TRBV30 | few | CAWSTQGTREQYF | TGTGCCTGGAGTACCCAGGGAACGCGCGAGCAGTACTTC
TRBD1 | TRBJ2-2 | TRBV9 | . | CASSVGGQGGAGELFF | TGTGCCAGCAGCGTAGGGGGACAGGGTGGGGCCGGGGAGCTGTTTTTT
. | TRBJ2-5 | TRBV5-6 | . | CASSAYQETQYF | TGTGCCAGCAGCGCGTACCAAGAGACCCAGTACTTC
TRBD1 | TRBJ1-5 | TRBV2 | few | CASRTGLSNQPQHF | TGTGCCAGCCGGACAGGGTTGAGCAATCAGCCCCAGCATTTT
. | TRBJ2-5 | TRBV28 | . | CASTATGETQYF | TGTGCCAGCACCGCGACCGGGGAGACCCAGTACTTC
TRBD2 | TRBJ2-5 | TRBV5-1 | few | CASSLDPAGHEYF | TGCGCCAGCAGCTTGGACCCAGCGGGGCACGAGTACTTC
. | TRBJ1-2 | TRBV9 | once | CASSAGGFVDRNLNYGYTF | TGTGCCAGCAGCGCGGGGGGGTTTGTTGACCGCAACCTTAACTATGGCTACACCTTC
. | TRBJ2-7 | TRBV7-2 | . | CASSRRGVYEQYF | TGTGCCAGCAGCCGACGGGGAGTCTACGAGCAGTACTTC
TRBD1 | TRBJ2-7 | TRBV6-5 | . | CASTQPGQGPEQYF | TGTGCCAGCACTCAACCGGGACAGGGCCCTGAGCAGTACTTC
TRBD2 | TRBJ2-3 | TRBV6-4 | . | CASSELAGSTDTQYF | TGTGCCAGCAGTGAACTAGCGGGGAGCACAGATACGCAGTATTTT
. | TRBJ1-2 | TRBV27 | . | CASSSLLELANYGYTF | TGTGCCAGCAGTTCCCTTTTGGAGTTAGCTAACTATGGCTACACCTTC
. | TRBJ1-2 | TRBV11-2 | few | CASSFLRGPYYGYTF | TGTGCCAGCAGCTTTCTCAGGGGACCCTACTATGGCTACACCTTC
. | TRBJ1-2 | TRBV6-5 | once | CASIGPPRFGYTF | TGTGCCAGCATTGGCCCCCCACGTTTTGGCTACACCTTC
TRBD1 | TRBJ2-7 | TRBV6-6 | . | CASSYDPGGPYEQYF | TGTGCCAGCAGTTACGATCCAGGGGGTCCTTACGAGCAGTACTTC
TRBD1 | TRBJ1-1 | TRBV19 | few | CASNTGVVTEAFF | TGTGCCAGTAACACAGGGGTGGTAACTGAAGCTTTCTTT
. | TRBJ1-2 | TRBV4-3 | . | CASSQDLQGWGYTF | TGCGCCAGCAGCCAAGATCTTCAGGGTTGGGGCTACACCTTC
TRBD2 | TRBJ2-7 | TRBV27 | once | CASSLSGTGTSGYEQYF | TGTGCCAGCAGTTTATCGGGGACCGGGACTAGCGGGTACGAGCAGTACTTC
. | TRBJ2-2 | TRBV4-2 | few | CASSQGAENTGELFF | TGTGCCAGCAGCCAAGGAGCGGAGAACACCGGGGAGCTGTTTTTT
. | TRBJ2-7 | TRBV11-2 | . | CASSLEVPTGYEQYF | TGTGCCAGCAGCTTAGAGGTTCCGACGGGCTACGAGCAGTACTTC
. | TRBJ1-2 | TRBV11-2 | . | CASSQQGGRGAGGYTF | TGTGCCAGCAGCCAGCAAGGGGGGAGGGGGGCTGGTGGCTACACCTTC